This TCR beta chain was retrieved from a study of neurological immune-mediated disorders. Each CDR3 protein gets one entry after TCRdb re-called the 5' RACE reads with MiXCR. This sample carries tens of thousands of distinct CDR3 sequences, less than 5.5% of them seen once, and the ten largest clones take 6.9%. The CDR3 contains 14 residues. With V trimmed by 6 bases and J by 8 bases, 9 bases remained unmatched. Germline loops: CDR1 DFQATT, CDR2 SNEGSKA (reference sequence). This clonotype was counted at least ten times. Its specificity is unknown. Overall study results and limits: HTLV-1-associated myelopathy displayed the greatest TCR clonal expansion, and multiple sclerosis exhibited the smallest, lower than that of healthy controls.

The sequence was collected from a man younger than 45 with multiple sclerosis. Sequences were obtained from PBMCs. The chain joins TRBV20-1 to TRBJ1-6, with 8 bases identical to TRBD1. This chain's CDR3 is CSAPPQGADSPLHF. The CDR3 DNA follows: TGCAGTGCCCCACCCCAGGGGGCAGATTCACCCCTCCACTTT.